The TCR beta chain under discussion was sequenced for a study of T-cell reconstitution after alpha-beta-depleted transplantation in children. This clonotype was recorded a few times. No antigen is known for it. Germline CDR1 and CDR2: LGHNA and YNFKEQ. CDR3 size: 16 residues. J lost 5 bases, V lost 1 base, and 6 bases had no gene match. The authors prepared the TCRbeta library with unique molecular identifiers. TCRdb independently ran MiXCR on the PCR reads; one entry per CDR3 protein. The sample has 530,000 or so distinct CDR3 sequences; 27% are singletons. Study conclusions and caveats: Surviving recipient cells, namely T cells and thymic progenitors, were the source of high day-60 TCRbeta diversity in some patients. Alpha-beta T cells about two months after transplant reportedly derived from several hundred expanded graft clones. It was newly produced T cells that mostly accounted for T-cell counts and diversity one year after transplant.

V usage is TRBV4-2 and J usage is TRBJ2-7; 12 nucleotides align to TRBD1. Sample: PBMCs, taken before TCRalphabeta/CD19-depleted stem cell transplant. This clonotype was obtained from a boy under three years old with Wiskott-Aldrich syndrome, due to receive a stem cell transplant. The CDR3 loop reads CASSQAPGQGANEQYF. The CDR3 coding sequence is TGTGCCAGCAGCCAAGCCCCGGGACAGGGGGCGAACGAGCAGTACTTC.